What follows describes a single TCR beta chain. This clone was recorded once. The clone's antigen remains unknown. No much larger clone is present one base from it, and per-base qualities are unavailable. In total, 500 to 700 healthy bone marrow donors made up the cohort. All cohort members were sampled while nominally healthy, although unrecorded immune exposures were likely present. The donor was CMV seropositive and belonged to the group of over 250 seropositive cohort members. Every donor gave a peripheral blood sample, and the peripheral blood mononuclear cells from that sample were used for TCR beta sequencing. The Qiagen DNeasy Blood Extraction Kit was used to extract genomic DNA from the blood cell samples. The library was prepared using the immunoSEQ multiplex PCR assay. A mixture of 60 forward primers for TCR Vbeta segments and 13 reverse primers for TCR Jbeta segments was used in the multiplex PCR. The CDR3 region of rearranged TCR beta genes was amplified from genomic DNA with a multiplex PCR assay. Amplified TCR beta libraries were sequenced as 87-base-pair reads on the Illumina HiSeq System. Concerning the study's data processing: A later analysis tallied roughly 80 million unique TCR beta chains across the approximately 670 repertoires, and around 10 million of those chains were shared by two or more donors. To remove PCR and sequencing errors, raw reads were error-corrected and collapsed into unique sequences using a nearest-neighbor algorithm that merged closely related sequences. Alignment of CDR3 sequences to IMGT reference sequences was used to assign V, D and J gene segments. For a sequence to be retained, a match of at least six nucleotides to both a V gene segment and a J gene segment was required. Rearrangements were classified as productive when the CDR3 lacked stop codons and remained in frame with V and J, and all other rearrangements were classified as non-productive. CDR3 was defined by IMGT convention, running from the second conserved V-encoded cysteine to the conserved J-encoded phenylalanine. In an earlier analysis of around 600 of the donors, sequences lacking an unambiguous match to a single V gene segment were excluded. In an earlier analysis of 587 of the donors, V segments were called functional above 56.7% productive rearrangements and were called segregating when the between-donor standard deviation exceeded 5%. A statistical classification framework was built for diagnosing cytomegalovirus status from the catalog of TCR beta chain sequences. In a later analysis, V and J genes were assigned by comparing TCR nucleotide sequences against IMGT/GENE-DB human TR gene sequences. Using the TCRdist pipeline, a later analysis assigned CDR3 sequences along with most-parsimonious VDJ recombination scenarios. In a later analysis, each TCR beta chain was defined by its CDR3 amino acid sequence together with its V-gene family, and reads without a unique V-gene family were excluded. In a later analysis, around 600 highly shared, low-generation-probability nucleotide sequences were removed to address suspected cross-contamination and a sequencing artifact. In a later analysis, a clonal expansion index for each public chain was calculated from normalized within-repertoire ranks of inferred template counts. In a later analysis, generation probabilities were computed with a VDJ recombination model fitted to out-of-frame rearrangements, and the resulting probabilities were checked against IGoR. In a later analysis, hypergeometric tests were used to score TCR-TCR, TCR-HLA and TCR-CMV co-occurrence, with a repertoire-size bias correction applied to TCR pairs. A later analysis estimated false discovery rates by permuting HLA or CMV assignments 20 times. In a later analysis, co-occurring TCRs were grouped using DBSCAN, and TCRdist sequence similarity was added for clustering within HLA-allele-positive subsets. Repertoires with fewer than 30,000 or more than 120,000 public chains, plus five repertoires with anomalous nucleotide sharing, were excluded from co-occurrence clustering. Entries here come from immuneACCESS through TCRdb and include only in-frame sequences with V and J called. Some clones fail to appear in such tables; in the studies checked, an unresolved V gene covers under half of the shortfall, and the cause of the remainder is unknown. V and J calls and clone size are copied from that table; D and trimming were computed from the DNA. This sample gives 150,000 to 200,000 clones in total; 75% of them show up just once. The top ten constitute about 7.7% of the sample.

This sample is part of a study of cytomegalovirus exposure and HLA in healthy donors (dated by TCRdb to about 2017). In the study overall: An earlier analysis of 587 of the donors reported about 300 Gb of sequence data and approximately 120 million unique TCR beta sequences obtained from 180 million or so T cells. An early release covering some 640 HLA-typed donors comprised 300 to 350 gigabases of sequencing data and around 80 million unique TCR sequences. Among the roughly 430 genotyped donors, roughly 80% belonged to the genetic ancestry cluster associated with self-reported Caucasian donors. The study aimed to test whether signatures of past pathogen exposure could be identified by cataloging public T cell receptors. The study used immunosequencing to profile the T cell repertoires of 666 subjects and linked those repertoires to cytomegalovirus serostatus. Besides the first cohort of some 670 subjects, a separate validation cohort made up of 90 to 150 different subjects was used. High-throughput TCR immunosequencing, statistical association of individual TCRs with disease status, and machine learning were combined to predict cytomegalovirus infection status. In a later analysis, previously published TCR beta repertoires from 550 to 700 donors were re-analyzed and high-resolution HLA genotyping was added so that TCR occurrence patterns could be studied. The later analysis used no new phenotypic data to find candidate immune exposures, relying instead on TCR beta sequences and their occurrence across donors. An earlier analysis of some 600 of the donors applied high-throughput TCR beta sequencing to assess whether each TCR beta V gene segment acted as functional or pseudogenic. Donor age, sex, ethnicity and CMV serostatus were collected together with the repertoire data. In a later genetic analysis, genome-wide SNP genotypes for 398 of the 666 donors were used, and that subset was treated as a discovery cohort. All discovery cohort repertoires had been generated on a single sequencing platform. Class I and class II HLA loci were covered by the typing at four-digit resolution. The number of typed donors differed by locus: roughly 629-640 for A, B, C, DRB1 and DQB1; 522 for DQA1; 606 for DPA1; and about 470 for DPB1. Roughly 5 DR-DQ haplotypes were handled as single units for association and clustering, since linkage in the cohort was strong. On average, around 200,000 unique TCR beta nucleotide sequences were sequenced per donor among about 400 genotyped donors of the cohort, with about 17% of those sequences being non-productive.

The paper's findings and limits, for the study overall: A later analysis found that HLA-associated TCR beta chains were more clonally expanded and had lower generation probabilities than equally common non-associated chains. Because some donors lacked HLA typing at each locus, the association tests relied only on the typed subset. In an earlier analysis of about 540 of the donors, most TCR beta V segments were observed in productive rearrangements about 87% or about 30% of the time, broadly matching IMGT annotations. A few of the identified cytomegalovirus-associated TCR beta chains were confirmed in vitro to be specific for cytomegalovirus antigens. Most CMV-associated TCR beta chains appeared to be HLA-restricted in a later analysis, and the HLA associations seemed to be driven largely by CMV exposure. The cohort was sequenced for TCR beta chains only, and without alpha or paired-chain data the features that could be detected were limited. Correlated functional status among segregating V segments might be attributable to linkage disequilibrium, but an unknown experimental factor could not be ruled out. The classifier was reported to diagnose cytomegalovirus status with high specificity and sensitivity in both the original and validation cohorts. Sequencing depth was assumed to be roughly uniform across donors in the presence/absence analyses, though that assumption may not hold. The authors suggested that the approach could potentially be generalized to other disease states and immunological phenotypes. A total of about 150 TCR beta chains were listed by the study as associated with cytomegalovirus. According to a later analysis, parvovirus B19, influenza, CMV and Epstein-Barr virus appeared linked to several top co-occurrence clusters. A later genetic analysis reported fewer N-insertions in productive TCRs among donors in an Asian-associated ancestry cluster than the roughly 620-donor mean. Specific HLA alleles were associated with over 15,000 TCR beta sequences at a false discovery rate of 0.05 in a later analysis. A group of highly shared sequence variants was considered likely to be a technical artifact of the sequencing pipeline. Assigning TCR associations to individual alleles was difficult when HLA alleles, especially DR and DQ, strongly co-occurred. A further reported finding was that TCR beta sequences accurately predicted the HLA-A and HLA-B alleles for most subjects in the first cohort. CMV serostatus was the only immune exposure information available for the cohort. While some public TCRs were present in many individuals, most TCR sequences turned up only very rarely across donors. An association between a missense DCLRE1C variant and V-gene and J-gene trimming of TCR beta chains was found in a later genetic analysis and replicated in an independent cohort. Because counts were too low, seventeen rarely observed V segments, including chromosome 9 orphons, were excluded from the earlier analysis of some 590 of the donors. In a later analysis, TCR association rates were found to vary across HLA loci, with the most associated TCRs seen for DRB1 alleles and the fewest for HLA-C alleles.

What was sequenced was PBMCs. The receptor was isolated from a woman aged 40-49 years in good health and CMV-seropositive.

Here the CDR3 is given as CASSPMGQGKSPLHF. At the DNA level, the sequence is TGTGCCAGCAGCCCCATGGGACAGGGTAAATCACCCCTCCACTTT. The rearranged segments are TRBV7-6 and TRBJ1-6; 9 bases in the middle match TRBD1. Clipping removes 5 bases from V and 10 bases from J, with 9 as the unmatched junction base count. Sequences SGHVS (CDR1) and FNYEAQ (CDR2) are obtained from the germline V gene. Taken from cysteine to phenylalanine, the CDR3 has 15 residues. Left in the record is the CDR3 DNA by itself, 45 bases read in frame from the first base.